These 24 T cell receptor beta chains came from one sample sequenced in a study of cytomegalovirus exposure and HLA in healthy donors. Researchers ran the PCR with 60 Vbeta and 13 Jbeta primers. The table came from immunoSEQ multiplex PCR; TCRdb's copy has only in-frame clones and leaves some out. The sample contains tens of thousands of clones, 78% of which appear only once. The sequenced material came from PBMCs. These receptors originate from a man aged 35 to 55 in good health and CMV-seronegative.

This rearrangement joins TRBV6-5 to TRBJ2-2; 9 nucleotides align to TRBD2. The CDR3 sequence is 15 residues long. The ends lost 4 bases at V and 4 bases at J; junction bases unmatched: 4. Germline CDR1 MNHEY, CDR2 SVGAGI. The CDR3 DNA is TGTGCCAGCAGTTTACCAGCGGGGGGCACCGGGGAGCTGTTTTTT. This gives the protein CASSLPAGGTGELFF.

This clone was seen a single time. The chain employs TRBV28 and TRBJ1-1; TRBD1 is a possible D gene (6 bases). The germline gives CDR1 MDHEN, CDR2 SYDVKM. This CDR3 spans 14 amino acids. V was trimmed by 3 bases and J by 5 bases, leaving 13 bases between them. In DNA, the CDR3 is TGTGCCAGCAGTTTTATCAGGGGCCGAACTGAAGCTTTCTTT. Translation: CASSFIRGRTEAFF.

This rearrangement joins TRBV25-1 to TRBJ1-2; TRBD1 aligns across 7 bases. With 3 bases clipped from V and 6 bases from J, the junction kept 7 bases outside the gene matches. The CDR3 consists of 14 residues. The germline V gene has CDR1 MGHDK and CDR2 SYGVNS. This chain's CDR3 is CASSDSPTGNGYTF. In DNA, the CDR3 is TGTGCCAGCAGTGACTCACCGACAGGGAATGGCTACACCTTC.

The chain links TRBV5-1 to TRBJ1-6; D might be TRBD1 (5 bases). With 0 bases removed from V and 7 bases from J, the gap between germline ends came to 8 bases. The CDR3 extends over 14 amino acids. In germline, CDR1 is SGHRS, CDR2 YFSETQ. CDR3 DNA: TGCGCCAGCAGCTTGGAGGGGTGGAATTCACCCCTCCACTTT. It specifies CASSLEGWNSPLHF.

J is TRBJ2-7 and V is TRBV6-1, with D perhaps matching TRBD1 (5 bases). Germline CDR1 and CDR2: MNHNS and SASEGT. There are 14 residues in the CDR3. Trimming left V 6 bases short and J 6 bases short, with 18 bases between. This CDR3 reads CASRVAGLVTEQYF. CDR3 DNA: TGTGCCAGCAGGGTTGCAGGGCTAGTTACCGAGCAGTACTTC.

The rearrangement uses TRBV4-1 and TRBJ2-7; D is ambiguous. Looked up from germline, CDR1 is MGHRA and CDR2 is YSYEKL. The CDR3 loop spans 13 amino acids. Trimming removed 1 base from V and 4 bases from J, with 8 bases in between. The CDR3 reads CASSQGAHYEQYF. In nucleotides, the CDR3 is TGCGCCAGCAGCCAAGGGGCTCATTACGAGCAGTACTTC.

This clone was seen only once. This chain's CDR3 is CASSLDRSIGNTIYF. In DNA form, the CDR3 reads TGTGCCAGCAGCCTAGACAGGTCGATTGGAAACACCATATATTTT. The J gene is TRBJ1-3, the V gene TRBV7-6; maybe TRBD1 (6 bases). Between the trimmed V and J ends, which lost 5 bases and 3 bases, there was a span of 14 bases. The V gene's germline CDR1 is SGHVS and CDR2 FNYEAQ. The CDR3 runs to 15 residues.

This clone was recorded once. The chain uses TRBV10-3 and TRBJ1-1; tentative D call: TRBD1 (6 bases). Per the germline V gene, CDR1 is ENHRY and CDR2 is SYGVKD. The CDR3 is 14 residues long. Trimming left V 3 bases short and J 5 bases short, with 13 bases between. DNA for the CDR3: TGTGCCATCAGTGAACAGGGAGAACGTACTGAAGCTTTCTTT. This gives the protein CAISEQGERTEAFF.

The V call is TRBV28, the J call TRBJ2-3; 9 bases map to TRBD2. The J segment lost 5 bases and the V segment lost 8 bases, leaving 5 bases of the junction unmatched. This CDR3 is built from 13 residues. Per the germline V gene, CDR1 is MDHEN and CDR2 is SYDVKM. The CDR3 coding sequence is TGTGCCAGCCGGACTAGCGTCCAAGATACGCAGTATTTT. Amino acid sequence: CASRTSVQDTQYF.

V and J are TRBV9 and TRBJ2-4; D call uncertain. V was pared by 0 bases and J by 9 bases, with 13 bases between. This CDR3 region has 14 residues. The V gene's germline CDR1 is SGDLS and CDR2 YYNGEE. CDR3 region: CASSVGQGQVIQYF. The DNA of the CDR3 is TGTGCCAGCAGCGTAGGGCAAGGCCAGGTCATTCAGTACTTC.

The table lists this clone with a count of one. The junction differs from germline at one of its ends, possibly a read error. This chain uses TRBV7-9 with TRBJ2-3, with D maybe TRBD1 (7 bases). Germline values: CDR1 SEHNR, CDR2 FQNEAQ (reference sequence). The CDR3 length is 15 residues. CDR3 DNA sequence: TGTTCCAGCAGCTTTAAGGCAGGGGGAGGAGATACGCAGTATTTT. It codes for CSSSFKAGGGDTQYF.

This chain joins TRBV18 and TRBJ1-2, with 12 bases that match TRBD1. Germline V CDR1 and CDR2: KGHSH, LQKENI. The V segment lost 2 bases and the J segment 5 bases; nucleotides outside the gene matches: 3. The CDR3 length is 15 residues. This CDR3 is CASSPGGQGAYGYTF. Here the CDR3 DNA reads TGTGCCAGCTCACCAGGGGGACAGGGGGCATATGGCTACACCTTC.

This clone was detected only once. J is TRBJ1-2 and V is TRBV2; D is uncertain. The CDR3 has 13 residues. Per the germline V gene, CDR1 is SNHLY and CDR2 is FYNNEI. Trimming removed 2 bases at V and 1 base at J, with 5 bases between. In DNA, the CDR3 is TGTGCCAGCAGTGAACAGTTTAACTATGGCTACACCTTC. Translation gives CASSEQFNYGYTF.

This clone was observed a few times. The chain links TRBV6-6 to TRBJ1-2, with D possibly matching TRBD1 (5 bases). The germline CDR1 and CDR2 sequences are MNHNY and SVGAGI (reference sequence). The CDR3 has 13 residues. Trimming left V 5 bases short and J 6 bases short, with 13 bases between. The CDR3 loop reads CASSLGHLDGYTF. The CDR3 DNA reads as TGTGCCAGCAGTCTAGGACACCTCGATGGCTACACCTTC.

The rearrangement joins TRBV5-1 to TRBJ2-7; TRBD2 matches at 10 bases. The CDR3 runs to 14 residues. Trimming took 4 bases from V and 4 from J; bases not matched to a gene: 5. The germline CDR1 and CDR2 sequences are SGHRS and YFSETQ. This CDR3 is CASSLLAGEYEQYF. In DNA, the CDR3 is TGCGCCAGCAGCCTTCTAGCGGGAGAGTACGAGCAGTACTTC.

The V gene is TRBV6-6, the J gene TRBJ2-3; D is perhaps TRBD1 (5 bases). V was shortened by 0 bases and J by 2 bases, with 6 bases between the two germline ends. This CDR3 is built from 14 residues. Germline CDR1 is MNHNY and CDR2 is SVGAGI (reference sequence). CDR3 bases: TGTGCCAGCAGTTACTCCAGGGACACAGATACGCAGTATTTT. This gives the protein CASSYSRDTDTQYF.

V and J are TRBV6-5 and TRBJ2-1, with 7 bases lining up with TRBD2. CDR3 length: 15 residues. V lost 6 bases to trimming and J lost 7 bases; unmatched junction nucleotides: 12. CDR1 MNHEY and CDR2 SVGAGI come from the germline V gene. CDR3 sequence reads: CASRPGGGPWNEQFF. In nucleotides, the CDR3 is TGTGCCAGCAGGCCCGGGGGAGGGCCGTGGAATGAGCAGTTCTTC.

CDR3 coding DNA: TGTGCCAGCAGCTTGGAAGGGAGGGCCTACGAGCAGTACTTC. It yields the protein CASSLEGRAYEQYF. The chain uses TRBV5-4 and TRBJ2-7, with 7 bases aligning to TRBD2. Germline V lookup: CDR1 SGHNT, CDR2 YYREEE (reference sequence). With 0 bases clipped from V and 2 bases from J, the junction kept 2 bases outside the gene matches. This CDR3 comprises 14 residues. Using reference TRBV5-4 and TRBJ2-7 for the parts outside the CDR3, the full variable domain is ETGVTQSPTHLIKTRGQQVTLRCSSQSGHNTVSWYQQALGQGPQFIFQYYREEENGRGNFPPRFSGLQFPNYSSELNVNALELDDSALYLCASSLEGRAYEQYFGPGTRLTVT.

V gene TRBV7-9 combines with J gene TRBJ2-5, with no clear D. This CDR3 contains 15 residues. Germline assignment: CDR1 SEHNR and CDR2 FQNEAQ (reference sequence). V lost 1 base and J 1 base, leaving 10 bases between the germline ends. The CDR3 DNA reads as TGTGCCAGCAGCTTAGATTTCGTCTCCCAAGAGACCCAGTACTTC. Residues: CASSLDFVSQETQYF. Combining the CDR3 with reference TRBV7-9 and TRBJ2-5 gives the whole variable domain DTGVSQNPRHKITKRGQNVTFRCDPISEHNRLYWYRQTLGQGPEFLTYFQNEAQLEKSRLLSDRFSAERPKGSFSTLEIQRTEQGDSAMYLCASSLDFVSQETQYFGPGTRLLVL.

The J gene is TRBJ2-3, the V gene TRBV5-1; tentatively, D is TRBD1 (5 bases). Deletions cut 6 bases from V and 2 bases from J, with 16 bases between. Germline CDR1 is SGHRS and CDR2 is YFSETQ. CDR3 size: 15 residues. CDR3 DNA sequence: TGCGCCAGCAACCAGGGCCACGGCCCCACAGATACGCAGTATTTT. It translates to CASNQGHGPTDTQYF.

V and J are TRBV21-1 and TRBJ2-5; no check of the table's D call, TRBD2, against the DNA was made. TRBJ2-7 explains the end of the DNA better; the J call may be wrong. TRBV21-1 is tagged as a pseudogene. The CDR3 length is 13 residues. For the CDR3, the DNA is TGTGCCTTCCCCCGACTAGCGCACTACGAGCAGTACTTC. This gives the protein CAFPRLAHYEQYF.

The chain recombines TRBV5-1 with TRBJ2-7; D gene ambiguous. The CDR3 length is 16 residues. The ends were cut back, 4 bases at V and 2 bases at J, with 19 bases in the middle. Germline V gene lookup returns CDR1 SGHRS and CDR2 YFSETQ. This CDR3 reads CASSMAVFSSAYEQYF. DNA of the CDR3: TGCGCCAGCAGCATGGCCGTGTTCAGCAGCGCCTACGAGCAGTACTTC.

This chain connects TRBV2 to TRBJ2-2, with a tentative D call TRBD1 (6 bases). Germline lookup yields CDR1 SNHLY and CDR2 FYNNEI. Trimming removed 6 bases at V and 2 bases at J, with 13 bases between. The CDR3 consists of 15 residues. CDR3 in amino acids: CASRVGTLNTGELFF. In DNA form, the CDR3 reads TGTGCCAGCAGGGTGGGGACATTAAACACCGGGGAGCTGTTTTTT.

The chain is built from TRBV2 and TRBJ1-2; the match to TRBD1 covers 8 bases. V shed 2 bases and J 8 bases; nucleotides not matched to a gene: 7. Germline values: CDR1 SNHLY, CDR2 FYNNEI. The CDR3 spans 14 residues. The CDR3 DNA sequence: TGTGCCAGCAGTGAAAGTCAGGGGGCGCTGGGCTACACCTTC. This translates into CASSESQGALGYTF.